The present T cell receptor (beta chain) was sequenced within a study of identical twins. Study outcomes and limitations: Models predicted too little out-of-frame TCR alpha sharing in monozygotic twins.

This clonotype was recorded at least ten times. Its antigen is unknown. A single record per CDR3 protein comes from TCRdb applying MiXCR to the 5' RACE reads. Altogether 350,000 or so distinct CDR3 sequences are present, roughly 12% being singletons, with the ten largest covering roughly 7%. The CDR3 spans 15 residues. V lost 3 bases and J 2 bases, leaving 14 bases between the germline ends. The germline V gene encodes CDR1 SQVTM and CDR2 ANQGSEA. These data were also filed under a second study, of yellow fever vaccine responses in identical twins.

The clonotype was recovered from a woman under 30 in good health. Sample: CD8+ T cells sorted from blood. The genes are TRBV29-1 and TRBJ2-1; D possibly corresponds to TRBD1 (6 bases). The CDR3 loop is CSVEGAPGPYNEQFF. CDR3 nucleotide sequence: TGCAGCGTTGAGGGGGCTCCGGGCCCCTACAATGAGCAGTTCTTC.